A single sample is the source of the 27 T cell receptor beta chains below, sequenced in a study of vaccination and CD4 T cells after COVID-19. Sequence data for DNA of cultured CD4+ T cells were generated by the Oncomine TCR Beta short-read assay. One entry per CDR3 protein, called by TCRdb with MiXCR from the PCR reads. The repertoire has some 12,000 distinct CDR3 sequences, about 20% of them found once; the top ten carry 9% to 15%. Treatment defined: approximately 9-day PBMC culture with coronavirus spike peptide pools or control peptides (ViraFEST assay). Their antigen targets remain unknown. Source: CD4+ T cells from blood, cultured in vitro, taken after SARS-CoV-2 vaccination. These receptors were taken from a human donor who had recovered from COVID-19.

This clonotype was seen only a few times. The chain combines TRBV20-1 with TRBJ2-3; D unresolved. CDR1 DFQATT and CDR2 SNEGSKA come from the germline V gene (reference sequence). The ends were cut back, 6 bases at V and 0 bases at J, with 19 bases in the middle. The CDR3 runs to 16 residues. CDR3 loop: CSAPGSAALSTDTQYF. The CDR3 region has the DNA TGCAGTGCCCCCGGGTCGGCGGCACTTAGCACAGATACGCAGTATTTT.

The CDR3 here is CASSQGWTSGRWESYEQYF. The CDR3 DNA reads TGCGCCAGCAGCCAAGGATGGACTAGCGGGAGGTGGGAAAGCTACGAGCAGTACTTC. This sequence joins TRBV4-3 and TRBJ2-7; TRBD2 agrees at 14 bases. The CDR3 runs to 19 residues. The junction had 11 bases not matched to a gene; V was cut back by 1 base and J by 3 bases. CDR1 and CDR2 (germline): LGHNA, YSLEER.

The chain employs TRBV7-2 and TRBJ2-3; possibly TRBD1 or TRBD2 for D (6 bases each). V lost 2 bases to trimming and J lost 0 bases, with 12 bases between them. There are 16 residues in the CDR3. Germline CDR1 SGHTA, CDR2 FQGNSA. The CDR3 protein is CASSLKGGTSTDTQYF. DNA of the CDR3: TGTGCCAGCAGCTTAAAAGGGGGGACAAGCACAGATACGCAGTATTTT.

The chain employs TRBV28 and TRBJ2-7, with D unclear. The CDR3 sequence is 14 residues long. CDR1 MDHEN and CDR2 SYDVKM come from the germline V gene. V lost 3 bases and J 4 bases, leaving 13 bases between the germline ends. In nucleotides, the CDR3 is TGTGCCAGCAGTTTTGGCGAGATGATTTACGAGCAGTACTTC. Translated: CASSFGEMIYEQYF. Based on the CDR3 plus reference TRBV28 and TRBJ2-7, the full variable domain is DVKVTQSSRYLVKRTGEKVFLECVQDMDHENMFWYRQDPGLGLRLIYFSYDVKMKEKGDIPEGYSVSREKKERFSLILESASTNQTSMYLCASSFGEMIYEQYFGPGTRLTVT.

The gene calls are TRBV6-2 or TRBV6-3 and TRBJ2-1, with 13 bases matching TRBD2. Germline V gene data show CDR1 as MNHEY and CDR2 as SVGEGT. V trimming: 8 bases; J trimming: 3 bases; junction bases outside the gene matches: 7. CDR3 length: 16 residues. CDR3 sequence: CASGGLAGAHYNEQFF. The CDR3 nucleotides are TGTGCCAGCGGCGGACTAGCGGGAGCTCACTACAATGAGCAGTTCTTC.

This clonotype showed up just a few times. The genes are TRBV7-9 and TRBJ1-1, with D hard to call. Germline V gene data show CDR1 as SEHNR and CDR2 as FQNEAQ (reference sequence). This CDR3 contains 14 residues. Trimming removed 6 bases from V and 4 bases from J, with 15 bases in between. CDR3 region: CASSSVGGSTEAFF. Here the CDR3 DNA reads TGTGCCAGCAGTTCGGTTGGTGGGAGCACTGAAGCTTTCTTT.

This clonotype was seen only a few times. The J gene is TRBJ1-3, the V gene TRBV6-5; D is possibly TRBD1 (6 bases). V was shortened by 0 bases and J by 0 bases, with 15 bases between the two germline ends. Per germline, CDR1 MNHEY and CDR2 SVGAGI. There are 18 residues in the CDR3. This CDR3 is CASSYSRQARSSGNTIYF. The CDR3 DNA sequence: TGTGCCAGCAGTTACTCGCGACAGGCGAGGTCCTCTGGAAACACCATATATTTT.

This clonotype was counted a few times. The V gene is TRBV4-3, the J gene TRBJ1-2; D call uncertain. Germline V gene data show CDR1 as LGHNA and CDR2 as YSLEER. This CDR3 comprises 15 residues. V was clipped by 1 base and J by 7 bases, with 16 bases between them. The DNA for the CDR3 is TGCGCCAGCAGCCAAGCAAGCAAGGGTTTAGGTGGCTACACCTTC. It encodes CASSQASKGLGGYTF.

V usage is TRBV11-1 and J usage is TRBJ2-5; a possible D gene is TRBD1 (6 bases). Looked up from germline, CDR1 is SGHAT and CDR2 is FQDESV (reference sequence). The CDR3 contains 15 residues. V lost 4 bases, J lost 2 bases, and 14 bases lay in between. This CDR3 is CASSYSGTKQETQYF. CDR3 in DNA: TGTGCCAGCAGCTACTCCGGGACAAAGCAAGAGACCCAGTACTTC. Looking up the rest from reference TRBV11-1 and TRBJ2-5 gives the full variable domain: EAEVAQSPRYKITEKSQAVAFWCDPISGHATLYWYRQILGQGPELLVQFQDESVVDDSQLPKDRFSAERLKGVDSTLKIQPAELGDSAMYLCASSYSGTKQETQYFGPGTRLLVL.

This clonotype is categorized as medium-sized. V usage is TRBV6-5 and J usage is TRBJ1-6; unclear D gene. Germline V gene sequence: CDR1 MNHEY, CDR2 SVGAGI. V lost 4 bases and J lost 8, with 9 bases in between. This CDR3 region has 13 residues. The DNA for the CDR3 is TGTGCCAGCAGTTCCTACCGGGATTCACCCCTCCACTTT. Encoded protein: CASSSYRDSPLHF.

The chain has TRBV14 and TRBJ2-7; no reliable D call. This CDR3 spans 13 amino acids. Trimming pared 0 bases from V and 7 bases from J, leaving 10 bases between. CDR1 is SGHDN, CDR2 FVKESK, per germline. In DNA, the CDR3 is TGTGCCAGCAGCCAAGATCTAGGGTCAGAGCAGTACTTC. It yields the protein CASSQDLGSEQYF.

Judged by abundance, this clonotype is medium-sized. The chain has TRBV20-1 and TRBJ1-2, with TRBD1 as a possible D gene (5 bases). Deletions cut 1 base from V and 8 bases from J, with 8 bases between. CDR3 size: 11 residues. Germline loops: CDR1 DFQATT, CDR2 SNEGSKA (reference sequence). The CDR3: CSARVQVGYTF. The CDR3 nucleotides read TGCAGTGCTAGAGTACAGGTGGGCTACACCTTC.

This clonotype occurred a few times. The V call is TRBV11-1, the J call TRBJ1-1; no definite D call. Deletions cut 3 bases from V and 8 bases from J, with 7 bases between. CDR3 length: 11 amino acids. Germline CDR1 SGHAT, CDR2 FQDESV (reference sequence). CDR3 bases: TGTGCCAGCAGCTTGACCAGGGAAGCTTTCTTT. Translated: CASSLTREAFF.

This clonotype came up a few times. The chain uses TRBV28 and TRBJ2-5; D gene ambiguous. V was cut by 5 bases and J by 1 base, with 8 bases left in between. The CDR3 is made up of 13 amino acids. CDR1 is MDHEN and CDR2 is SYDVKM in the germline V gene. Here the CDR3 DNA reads TGTGCCAGCAGTGAGGCGGTCCAAGAGACCCAGTACTTC. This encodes CASSEAVQETQYF.

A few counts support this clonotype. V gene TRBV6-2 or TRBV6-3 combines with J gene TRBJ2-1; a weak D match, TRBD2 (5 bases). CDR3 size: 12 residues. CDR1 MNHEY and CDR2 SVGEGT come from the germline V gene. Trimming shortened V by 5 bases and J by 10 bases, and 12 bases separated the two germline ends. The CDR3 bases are TGTGCCAGCAGTACCAGACTATTGGAGCAGTTCTTC. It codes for CASSTRLLEQFF.

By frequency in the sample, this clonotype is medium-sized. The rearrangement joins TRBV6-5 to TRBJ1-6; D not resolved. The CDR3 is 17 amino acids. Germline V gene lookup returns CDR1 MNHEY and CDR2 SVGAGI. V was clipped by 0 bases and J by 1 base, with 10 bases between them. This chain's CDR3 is CASSYSSQPSYNSPLHF. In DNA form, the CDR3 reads TGTGCCAGCAGTTACTCGAGTCAGCCGTCCTATAATTCACCCCTCCACTTT.

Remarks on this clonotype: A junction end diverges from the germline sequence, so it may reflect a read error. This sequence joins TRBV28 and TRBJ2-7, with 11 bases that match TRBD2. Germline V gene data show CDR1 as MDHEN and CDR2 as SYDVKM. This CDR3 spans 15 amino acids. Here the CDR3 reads CASSLRTSGPYEQYF. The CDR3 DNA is TGTGCCAGCAGCCTCCGGACTAGCGGGCCATACGAACAGTACTTC.

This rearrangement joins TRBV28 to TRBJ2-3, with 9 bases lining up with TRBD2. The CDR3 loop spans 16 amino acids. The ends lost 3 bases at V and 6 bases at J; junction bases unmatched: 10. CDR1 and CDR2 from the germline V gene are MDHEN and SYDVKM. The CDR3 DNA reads TGTGCCAGCAGTTTGCTTTTCAGCGGGGGGTTGGATACGCAGTATTTT. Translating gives CASSLLFSGGLDTQYF.

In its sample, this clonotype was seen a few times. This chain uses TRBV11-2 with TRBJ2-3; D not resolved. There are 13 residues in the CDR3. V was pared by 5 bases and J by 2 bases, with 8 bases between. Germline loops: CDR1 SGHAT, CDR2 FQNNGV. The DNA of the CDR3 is TGTGCCAGCAGCCTGCCTGACACAGATACGCAGTATTTT. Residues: CASSLPDTDTQYF.

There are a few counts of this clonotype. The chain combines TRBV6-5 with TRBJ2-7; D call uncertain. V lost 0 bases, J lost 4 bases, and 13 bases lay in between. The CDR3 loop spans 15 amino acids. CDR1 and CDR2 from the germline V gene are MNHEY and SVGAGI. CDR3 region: CASSYSNAREYEQYF. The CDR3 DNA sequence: TGTGCCAGCAGTTACTCGAACGCCAGAGAATACGAGCAGTACTTC.

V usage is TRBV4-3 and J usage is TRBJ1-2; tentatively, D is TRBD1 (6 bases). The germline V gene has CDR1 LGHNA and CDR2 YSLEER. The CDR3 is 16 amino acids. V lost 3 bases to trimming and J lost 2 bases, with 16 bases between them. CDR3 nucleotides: TGCGCCAGCAGCCATATCGACAGGATTTTAAACTATGGCTACACCTTC. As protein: CASSHIDRILNYGYTF.

The CDR3 is CASSLSPTGADTQYF. For the CDR3, the DNA is TGTGCCAGCAGCTTGTCCCCCACCGGGGCAGATACGCAGTATTTT. The chain employs TRBV5-5 and TRBJ2-3, with a possible D match to TRBD2 (5 bases). CDR1 SGHKS and CDR2 YYEKEE come from the germline V gene (reference sequence). Trimming removed 1 base at V and 4 bases at J, with 13 bases between. The CDR3 is 15 residues long. Variable domain in full (rest from reference TRBV5-5 and TRBJ2-3): DAGVTQSPTHLIKTRGQQVTLRCSPISGHKSVSWYQQVLGQGPQFIFQYYEKEERGRGNFPDRFSARQFPNYSSELNVNALLLGDSALYLCASSLSPTGADTQYFGPGTRLTVL.

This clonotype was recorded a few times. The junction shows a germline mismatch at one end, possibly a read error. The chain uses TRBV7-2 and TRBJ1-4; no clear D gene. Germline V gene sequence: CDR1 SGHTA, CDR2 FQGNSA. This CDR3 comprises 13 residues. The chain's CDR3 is CASSLDRWTARIF. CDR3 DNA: TGTGCCAGCAGCTTAGATAGGTGGACGGCCCGGATTTTT.

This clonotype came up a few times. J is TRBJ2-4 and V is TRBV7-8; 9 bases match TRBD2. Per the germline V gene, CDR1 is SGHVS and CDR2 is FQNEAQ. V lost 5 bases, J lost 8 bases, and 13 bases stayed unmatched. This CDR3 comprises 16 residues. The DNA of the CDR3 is TGTGCCAGCAGCGTAGGGGGCGGGACTAGCCTCCACATTCAGTACTTC. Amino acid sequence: CASSVGGGTSLHIQYF.

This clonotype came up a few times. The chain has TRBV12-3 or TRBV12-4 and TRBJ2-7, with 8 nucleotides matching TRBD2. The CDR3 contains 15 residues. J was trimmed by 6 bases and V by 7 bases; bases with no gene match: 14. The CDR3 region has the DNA TGTGCCAGCAACCCTAGCGGGCGGCCTGCAGGCGAGCAGTACTTC. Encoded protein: CASNPSGRPAGEQYF.

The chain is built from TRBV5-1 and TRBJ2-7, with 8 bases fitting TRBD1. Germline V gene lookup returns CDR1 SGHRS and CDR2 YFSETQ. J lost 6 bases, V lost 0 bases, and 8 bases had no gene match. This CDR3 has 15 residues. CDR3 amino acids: CASSLVTGGDGEQYF. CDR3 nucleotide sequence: TGCGCCAGCAGCTTGGTAACAGGGGGAGACGGCGAGCAGTACTTC.

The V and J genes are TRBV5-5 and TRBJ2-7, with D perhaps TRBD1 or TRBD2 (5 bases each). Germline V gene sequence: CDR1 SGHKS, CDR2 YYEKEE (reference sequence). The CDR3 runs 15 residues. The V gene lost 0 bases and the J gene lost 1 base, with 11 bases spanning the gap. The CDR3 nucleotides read TGTGCCAGCAGCTTGGGGGGGTCCCCTTCCTACGAGCAGTACTTC. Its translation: CASSLGGSPSYEQYF.